Listed below are T cell receptor beta chains from one sample, sequenced in a study of identical twins. MiXCR, applied by TCRdb to the 5' RACE reads, yields one record per CDR3 protein. The table lists about 200,000 distinct CDR3 sequences, 10% to 13% of them singletons. The sample consisted of memory T cells sorted from blood. The receptors come from a man aged 50-60 years in good health. CDR3s include the opening cysteine and the closing phenylalanine or tryptophan. Each record gives: J gene, V gene, D gene, clone size, CDR3 protein, CDR3 DNA. A D gene is named only where the DNA matches it firmly. Clone size appears in some rows only: once, few, many, or a class for an expanded clone.

>TRBJ2-1|TRBV6-5|TRBD1|-
CASSYSRQGRDEQFF
TGTGCCAGCAGTTACTCTAGACAGGGTAGGGATGAGCAGTTCTTC
>TRBJ2-5|TRBV25-1|-|few
CASSRSRTKETQYF
TGTGCCAGCAGTCGATCCAGAACCAAAGAGACCCAGTACTTC
>TRBJ2-7|TRBV7-2|-|many
CASSFTGMSYEQYF
TGTGCCAGCAGCTTTACCGGGATGTCCTACGAGCAGTACTTC
>TRBJ2-4|TRBV5-1|-|many
CASSLVAGAAKNIQYF
TGCGCCAGCAGCTTGGTGGCAGGGGCGGCCAAAAACATTCAGTACTTC
>TRBJ2-3|TRBV30|-|-
CAWTSSGSHGNTQYF
TGTGCCTGGACCTCGTCTGGCAGCCACGGGAATACGCAGTATTTT
>TRBJ2-6|TRBV5-1|TRBD1|few
CASSSGQGGSSGANVLTF
TGCGCCAGCAGCTCAGGACAGGGGGGGAGCTCTGGGGCCAACGTCCTGACTTTC
>TRBJ1-2|TRBV28|TRBD1|-
CASSMGQAGGYTF
TGTGCCAGCAGTATGGGACAGGCAGGTGGCTACACCTTC
>TRBJ2-7|TRBV20-1|-|many
CSAIGDHNYEQYF
TGCAGTGCTATCGGGGACCATAACTACGAGCAGTACTTC
>TRBJ2-5|TRBV9|-|-
CASSVGPGEQETQYF
TGTGCCAGCAGCGTAGGTCCCGGGGAACAAGAGACCCAGTACTTC
>TRBJ1-6|TRBV5-1|-|-
CASSPTESSPLHF
TGCGCCAGCAGTCCAACAGAGTCTTCACCCCTCCACTTT
>TRBJ1-4|TRBV3-1|-|few
CASSLRSDEKLFF
TGTGCCAGCAGCCTTCGTTCCGATGAAAAACTGTTTTTT
>TRBJ2-5|TRBV12-3/TRBV12-4|TRBD1|few
CASSVGQGRETQYF
TGTGCCAGCAGTGTCGGACAGGGGCGAGAGACCCAGTACTTC
>TRBJ1-2|TRBV18|-|many
CASSLQSDYGYTF
TGTGCCAGCTCACTCCAGTCGGACTATGGCTACACCTTC
>TRBJ1-1|TRBV28|TRBD1|-
CASSQRQGARRKNTEAFF
TGTGCCAGCAGTCAGAGACAGGGAGCGAGGAGAAAGAACACTGAAGCTTTCTTT
>TRBJ2-7|TRBV23-1|-|-
CASSWLGAWIYEQYF
TGCGCCAGCAGTTGGTTAGGGGCTTGGATCTACGAGCAGTACTTC
>TRBJ2-3|TRBV12-3/TRBV12-4|-|-
CASSWADTTDTQYF
TGTGCCAGCAGTTGGGCAGATACCACAGATACGCAGTATTTT
>TRBJ2-7|TRBV28|TRBD1|-
CASSPIENRGYEQYF
TGTGCCAGCAGTCCTATAGAAAACAGGGGGTACGAGCAGTACTTC
>TRBJ1-2|TRBV15|-|few
CATSRDRPGRAWGYTF
TGTGCCACCAGCAGAGATCGTCCAGGGAGAGCGTGGGGCTACACCTTC
>TRBJ2-7|TRBV7-2|TRBD1|few
CASSSTRDRGSYEQYF
TGTGCCAGCAGCTCCACCAGGGACAGGGGTTCCTACGAGCAGTACTTC
>TRBJ2-2|TRBV4-1|-|few
CASSQGKAGAGELFF
TGCGCCAGCAGCCAAGGGAAAGCGGGCGCCGGGGAGCTGTTTTTT
>TRBJ2-3|TRBV24-1|-|many
CATRGTKEDTQYF
TGTGCCACCCGGGGGACCAAGGAAGATACGCAGTATTTT
>TRBJ2-4|TRBV6-2/TRBV6-3|TRBD1|many
CASSRDRVLIAKNIQYF
TGTGCCAGCAGTCGGGACAGGGTGTTGATAGCCAAAAACATTCAGTACTTC
>TRBJ2-1|TRBV13|TRBD2|many
CASSLLGTSGNEQFF
TGTGCCAGCAGCTTACTCGGGACTAGCGGAAATGAGCAGTTCTTC
>TRBJ2-3|TRBV4-3|TRBD2|-
CASSLRANSGALTDTQYF
TGCGCCAGCAGCTTGCGGGCGAACAGCGGGGCGCTTACAGATACGCAGTATTTT
>TRBJ2-1|TRBV5-6|TRBD2|many
CASSYGLAGGEQFF
TGTGCCAGCAGCTACGGACTAGCTGGGGGGGAGCAGTTCTTC
>TRBJ1-4|TRBV20-1|-|few
CSAREGQNEKLFF
TGCAGTGCTAGAGAAGGACAGAATGAAAAACTGTTTTTT
>TRBJ2-7|TRBV20-1|-|many
CSARDQGGLAPKSPYEQYF
TGCAGTGCTAGAGATCAAGGGGGCCTAGCGCCCAAGTCCCCCTACGAGCAGTACTTC
>TRBJ2-5|TRBV10-3|TRBD2|many
CAISKSGLAGETTQYF
TGTGCCATCAGCAAATCGGGACTAGCGGGAGAGACGACCCAGTACTTC
>TRBJ2-1|TRBV5-6|TRBD2|many
CASSRRSGRAHNEQFF
TGTGCCAGCAGCAGACGTAGCGGGAGGGCCCACAATGAGCAGTTCTTC
>TRBJ2-5|TRBV12-3/TRBV12-4|-|few
CASSLEPSRGTQYF
TGTGCCAGCAGTTTAGAACCTAGCAGGGGGACCCAGTACTTC
>TRBJ2-1|TRBV11-3|TRBD2|many
CASSGTSGYNEQFF
TGTGCCAGCAGCGGGACTAGCGGGTACAATGAGCAGTTCTTC
>TRBJ2-5|TRBV3-1|TRBD2|few
CASSKSGRLGETQYF
TGTGCCAGCAGTAAAAGCGGGAGATTAGGAGAGACCCAGTACTTC
>TRBJ2-4|TRBV20-1|TRBD1|many
CSARGGQGKTANIQYF
TGCAGTGCTAGAGGGGGACAGGGAAAAACAGCTAACATTCAGTACTTC
>TRBJ1-1|TRBV20-1|TRBD1|many
CSAPRGTGGTEAFF
TGCAGTGCCCCGAGGGGGACAGGGGGCACTGAAGCTTTCTTT
>TRBJ2-2|TRBV28|TRBD1|many
CASSLDPRDSYTGELFF
TGTGCCAGCAGTTTAGACCCCCGGGACAGCTACACCGGGGAGCTGTTTTTT
>TRBJ1-5|TRBV7-2|-|few
CASSFGLNQPQHF
TGTGCCAGCAGCTTTGGACTAAATCAGCCCCAGCATTTT
>TRBJ2-7|TRBV14|-|-
CASRKGGTYEQYF
TGTGCCAGCAGGAAGGGGGGAACCTACGAGCAGTACTTC
>TRBJ2-7|TRBV5-4|TRBD2|few
CASSLMAGGPYEQYF
TGTGCCAGCAGCTTGATGGCGGGAGGGCCGTACGAGCAGTACTTC
>TRBJ1-1|TRBV7-3|-|many
CASSPGAMNTEAFF
TGTGCCAGCAGCCCAGGCGCTATGAACACTGAAGCTTTCTTT
>TRBJ2-2|TRBV7-2|TRBD1|-
CASSLTGTITGELFF
TGTGCCAGCAGCTTGACAGGGACCATCACCGGGGAGCTGTTTTTT
>TRBJ1-1|TRBV20-1|-|few
CSAQRQPNTEAFF
TGCAGTGCTCAAAGACAGCCAAACACTGAAGCTTTCTTT
>TRBJ1-3|TRBV6-5|TRBD1|-
CASSYSGQGAGNTIYF
TGTGCCAGCAGTTACTCCGGACAGGGGGCCGGAAACACCATATATTTT
>TRBJ2-1|TRBV28|-|many
CASRKVDNEQFF
TGTGCCAGCAGGAAAGTCGACAATGAGCAGTTCTTC
>TRBJ2-3|TRBV29-1|-|few
CSVGGSDTQYF
TGCAGCGTTGGAGGGTCAGATACGCAGTATTTT
>TRBJ2-1|TRBV15|-|-
CATSRPGTNNEQFF
TGTGCCACCAGCAGACCCGGGACGAACAATGAGCAGTTCTTC
>TRBJ2-1|TRBV12-3/TRBV12-4|TRBD1|many
CASGRTGNEQFF
TGTGCCAGCGGAAGGACAGGCAATGAGCAGTTCTTC
>TRBJ2-2|TRBV5-1|-|-
CASSFTVGGELIF
TGCGCCAGCAGCTTTACCGTGGGCGGGGAGCTGATTTTT
>TRBJ1-1|TRBV3-1|-|few
CASTPSVESTEAFF
TGTGCCAGCACCCCAAGCGTGGAGAGCACTGAAGCTTTCTTT
>TRBJ2-3|TRBV20-1|TRBD2|many
CSARVSGGFGDTQYF
TGCAGTGCTAGGGTTAGCGGGGGGTTCGGGGATACGCAGTATTTT
>TRBJ2-2|TRBV9|-|many
CASSVDQGNRELFF
TGTGCCAGCAGCGTAGATCAGGGAAACAGGGAGCTGTTTTTT
>TRBJ1-1|TRBV11-2|TRBD1|few
CASSLVQGAQAFF
TGTGCCAGCAGCTTAGTTCAGGGGGCACAAGCTTTCTTT
>TRBJ1-1|TRBV7-6|TRBD1|-
CASSPDRGPEAFF
TGTGCCAGCAGCCCAGACAGGGGCCCTGAAGCTTTCTTT
>TRBJ2-3|TRBV12-3/TRBV12-4|TRBD2|-
CASRTSGITDTQYF
TGTGCCAGCAGGACTAGCGGGATCACAGATACGCAGTATTTT
>TRBJ1-2|TRBV4-2|TRBD1|many
CASSQPGQANYGYTF
TGTGCCAGCAGCCAACCCGGACAGGCGAACTATGGCTACACCTTC
>TRBJ1-2|TRBV20-1|-|-
CSARDWGSMEGYTF
TGCAGTGCTAGAGATTGGGGCAGTATGGAAGGCTACACCTTC
>TRBJ2-7|TRBV5-4|-|-
CASSLNRAYEQYF
TGTGCCAGCAGCTTGAATAGGGCCTACGAGCAGTACTTC
>TRBJ2-1|TRBV2|TRBD2|-
CASSEALSSGRNEQFF
TGTGCCAGCAGTGAAGCGCTGTCTAGCGGGAGGAATGAGCAGTTCTTC
>TRBJ2-2|TRBV24-1|TRBD2|-
CATGTPGLAGGLNTGELFF
TGTGCCACCGGGACCCCTGGGCTAGCGGGGGGATTAAACACCGGGGAGCTGTTTTTT
>TRBJ2-3|TRBV7-2|-|few
CASSPDRGGDTQYF
TGTGCCAGCAGCCCTGATAGAGGGGGGGACACGCAGTATTTT
>TRBJ2-3|TRBV5-5|-|many
CASSLEGFSTDTQYF
TGTGCCAGCAGCTTGGAAGGGTTTAGCACAGATACGCAGTATTTT